The T cell receptor beta chain described here comes from a study of Graves' ophthalmopathy and Graves' hyperthyroidism. There are 15 residues in the CDR3. Trimming pared 7 bases from V and 0 bases from J, leaving 15 bases between. People with hyperthyroidism were aged 18 to 65 and newly diagnosed, under 2 months' duration. Uncontrolled infections, pregnancy, lactation or other autoimmune diseases led to patient exclusion. RNA transcripts were the source from which TCR beta CDR3 regions were amplified. First-round RT-PCR used HTBI primers; second-round multiplex PCR followed. TCRdb fed the multiplex PCR reads into MiXCR, producing one record per CDR3 protein. Here the sample spans some 1.1 million distinct CDR3 sequences, 35% to 40% being singletons.

The chain is built from TRBV12-3 or TRBV12-4 and TRBJ1-1; D may be TRBD1 (6 bases). Sequenced sample: peripheral blood or thyroid tissue (not recorded which). The source is an adult man with Graves' hyperthyroidism. This CDR3 reads CASTAGGRLNTEAFF. The CDR3 nucleotides are TGTGCCAGCACCGCCGGGGGCCGCTTGAACACTGAAGCTTTCTTT.